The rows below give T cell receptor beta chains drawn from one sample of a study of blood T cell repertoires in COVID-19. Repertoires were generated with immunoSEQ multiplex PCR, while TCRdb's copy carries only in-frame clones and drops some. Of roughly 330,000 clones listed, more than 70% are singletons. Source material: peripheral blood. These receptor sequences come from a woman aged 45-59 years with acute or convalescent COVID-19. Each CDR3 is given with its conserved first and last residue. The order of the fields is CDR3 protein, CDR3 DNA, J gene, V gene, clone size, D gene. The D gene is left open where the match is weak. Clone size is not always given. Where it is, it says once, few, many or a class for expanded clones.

CDR3 protein: CASSTPAGASYNEQFF; CDR3 DNA: TGCGCCAGCAGCACCCCAGCGGGGGCTTCTTACAATGAGCAGTTCTTC; J gene: TRBJ2-1; V gene: TRBV5-1; clone size: .; D gene: TRBD2
CDR3 protein: CATSRQGARETQYF; CDR3 DNA: TGTGCCACCAGCAGACAGGGGGCGAGAGAGACCCAGTACTTC; J gene: TRBJ2-5; V gene: TRBV15; clone size: .; D gene: TRBD1
CDR3 protein: CATLDSDNIQYF; CDR3 DNA: TGTGCCACCTTAGACAGTGATAACATTCAGTACTTC; J gene: TRBJ2-4; V gene: TRBV6-4; clone size: .; D gene: .
CDR3 protein: CASSIVTQNYGYTF; CDR3 DNA: TGTGCCAGTAGTATAGTCACACAGAACTATGGCTACACCTTC; J gene: TRBJ1-2; V gene: TRBV19; clone size: .; D gene: .
CDR3 protein: CASSLGDRGLPLHF; CDR3 DNA: TGTGCCAGCAGCTTGGGGGACAGGGGCCTGCCCCTCCACTTT; J gene: TRBJ1-6; V gene: TRBV5-4; clone size: .; D gene: TRBD1
CDR3 protein: CASSLTIRQGPSSGNTIYF; CDR3 DNA: TGTGCCAGCAGCTTAACAATCAGGCAGGGCCCGAGCTCTGGAAACACCATATATTTT; J gene: TRBJ1-3; V gene: TRBV7-3; clone size: .; D gene: .
CDR3 protein: CASSLQGAYEQYF; CDR3 DNA: TGCGCCAGCAGCTTGCAGGGGGCATACGAGCAGTACTTC; J gene: TRBJ2-7; V gene: TRBV5-1; clone size: .; D gene: TRBD1
CDR3 protein: CASSQRGLVGDTQYF; CDR3 DNA: TGTGCCAGCAGTCAACGGGGACTAGTTGGAGATACGCAGTATTTT; J gene: TRBJ2-3; V gene: TRBV6-2/TRBV6-3; clone size: .; D gene: TRBD2
CDR3 protein: CASSLREASEAFF; CDR3 DNA: TGTGCCAGCAGCCTCAGGGAAGCGTCTGAAGCTTTCTTT; J gene: TRBJ1-1; V gene: TRBV14; clone size: once; D gene: .
CDR3 protein: CASSPPGHPYNEQFF; CDR3 DNA: TGTGCCAGCAGTCCCCCGGGACACCCTTACAATGAGCAGTTCTTC; J gene: TRBJ2-1; V gene: TRBV27; clone size: .; D gene: .
CDR3 protein: CASSHEGITGGDSPLHF; CDR3 DNA: TGTGCCAGCAGCCATGAGGGTATAACAGGGGGCGATTCACCCCTCCACTTT; J gene: TRBJ1-6; V gene: TRBV5-5; clone size: many; D gene: TRBD1
CDR3 protein: CASSLEATEEQFF; CDR3 DNA: TGTGCCAGCAGTTTAGAGGCTACCGAAGAGCAGTTCTTC; J gene: TRBJ2-1; V gene: TRBV27; clone size: .; D gene: .
CDR3 protein: CAWSVLGYGYTF; CDR3 DNA: TGTGCCTGGAGTGTACTAGGGTATGGCTACACCTTC; J gene: TRBJ1-2; V gene: TRBV30; clone size: .; D gene: .
CDR3 protein: CASSLAGGVREQYF; CDR3 DNA: TGCGCCAGCAGCTTAGCGGGAGGGGTTCGGGAGCAGTACTTC; J gene: TRBJ2-7; V gene: TRBV5-1; clone size: .; D gene: TRBD2
CDR3 protein: CASSLGGAGSFSYEQYF; CDR3 DNA: TGCGCCAGCAGCTTGGGCGGGGCGGGGTCGTTCTCCTACGAGCAGTACTTC; J gene: TRBJ2-7; V gene: TRBV5-1; clone size: .; D gene: .
CDR3 protein: CASSYWSGSGDTQYF; CDR3 DNA: TGTGCCAGCAGTTACTGGAGCGGGAGTGGAGATACGCAGTATTTT; J gene: TRBJ2-3; V gene: TRBV6-5; clone size: .; D gene: TRBD2
CDR3 protein: CASSWDRDNEKLFF; CDR3 DNA: TGCGCCAGCAGCTGGGACAGGGATAATGAAAAACTGTTTTTT; J gene: TRBJ1-4; V gene: TRBV5-1; clone size: .; D gene: TRBD1
CDR3 protein: CASSLTAGYNTEAFF; CDR3 DNA: TGCGCCAGCAGCTTAACGGCAGGCTACAACACTGAAGCTTTCTTT; J gene: TRBJ1-1; V gene: TRBV5-1; clone size: .; D gene: .
CDR3 protein: CASSKGDRGNTEAFF; CDR3 DNA: TGTGCCAGCAGCAAAGGGGACAGGGGAAACACTGAAGCTTTCTTT; J gene: TRBJ1-1; V gene: TRBV21-1; clone size: .; D gene: .
CDR3 protein: CAVRGRQGNEAFF; CDR3 DNA: TGTGCCGTACGCGGGAGGCAGGGAAATGAAGCTTTCTTT; J gene: TRBJ1-1; V gene: TRBV7-9; clone size: .; D gene: .
CDR3 protein: CASSVNPGGPDEQYF; CDR3 DNA: TGTGCCAGCAGCGTAAATCCGGGAGGGCCCGACGAGCAGTACTTC; J gene: TRBJ2-7; V gene: TRBV9; clone size: few; D gene: TRBD2
CDR3 protein: CASHKYTSGRIPTDTQYF; CDR3 DNA: TGTGCCAGTCACAAGTATACTAGCGGGAGGATTCCCACAGATACGCAGTATTTT; J gene: TRBJ2-3; V gene: TRBV27; clone size: .; D gene: TRBD2
CDR3 protein: CASSSERRDNLLNTGELFF; CDR3 DNA: TGTGCCAGCAGCTCCGAACGCCGGGACAACCTACTCAACACCGGGGAGCTGTTTTTT; J gene: TRBJ2-2; V gene: TRBV11-3; clone size: .; D gene: .
CDR3 protein: CASSQDRQSNQPQHF; CDR3 DNA: TGCGCCAGCAGCCAAGATAGACAGAGCAATCAGCCCCAGCATTTT; J gene: TRBJ1-5; V gene: TRBV4-3; clone size: .; D gene: .
CDR3 protein: CASSRPGVLYEQYF; CDR3 DNA: TGTGCCAGCAGCAGGCCGGGAGTGCTCTACGAGCAGTACTTC; J gene: TRBJ2-7; V gene: TRBV9; clone size: .; D gene: .
CDR3 protein: CASSVEGTSPLHF; CDR3 DNA: TGTGCCAGCAGCGTGGAGGGTACCTCACCCCTCCACTTT; J gene: TRBJ1-6; V gene: TRBV9; clone size: .; D gene: .
CDR3 protein: CAWKQYTEAFF; CDR3 DNA: TGTGCCTGGAAGCAATACACTGAAGCTTTCTTT; J gene: TRBJ1-1; V gene: TRBV30; clone size: .; D gene: .
CDR3 protein: CASTYVTGGLPQYF; CDR3 DNA: TGTGCCAGCACCTACGTCACAGGGGGTCTGCCACAGTACTTC; J gene: TRBJ2-7; V gene: TRBV7-9; clone size: .; D gene: TRBD1
CDR3 protein: CASRKQGFEETQYF; CDR3 DNA: TGTGCCAGCAGGAAACAGGGATTCGAAGAGACCCAGTACTTC; J gene: TRBJ2-5; V gene: TRBV27; clone size: .; D gene: .
CDR3 protein: CASSSFGQTNYGYTF; CDR3 DNA: TGCGCCAGCAGCTCCTTCGGACAGACTAACTATGGCTACACCTTC; J gene: TRBJ1-2; V gene: TRBV5-1; clone size: .; D gene: .
CDR3 protein: CASSSPRTGTYNEQFF; CDR3 DNA: TGTGCCAGCAGCTCCCCCCGGACAGGAACCTACAATGAGCAGTTCTTC; J gene: TRBJ2-1; V gene: TRBV7-2; clone size: .; D gene: TRBD1
CDR3 protein: CASSLSSRKLYNEQFF; CDR3 DNA: TGTGCCAGTAGTCTCTCCTCTAGGAAACTCTACAATGAGCAGTTCTTC; J gene: TRBJ2-1; V gene: TRBV19; clone size: few; D gene: .
CDR3 protein: CASSPQGDGNQPQHF; CDR3 DNA: TGTGCCAGCAGTCCACAGGGGGATGGCAATCAGCCCCAGCATTTT; J gene: TRBJ1-5; V gene: TRBV6-5; clone size: .; D gene: TRBD1
CDR3 protein: CASSFPGQGYYGYTF; CDR3 DNA: TGTGCCAGCAGCTTCCCGGGACAGGGATACTATGGCTACACCTTC; J gene: TRBJ1-2; V gene: TRBV5-6; clone size: .; D gene: TRBD1
CDR3 protein: CASSLVGGRNEQFF; CDR3 DNA: TGCGCCAGCAGCTTGGTCGGCGGGAGGAACGAGCAGTTCTTC; J gene: TRBJ2-1; V gene: TRBV5-1; clone size: once; D gene: TRBD2
CDR3 protein: CSVESRAGELFF; CDR3 DNA: TGCAGCGTTGAAAGCAGGGCCGGGGAGCTGTTTTTT; J gene: TRBJ2-2; V gene: TRBV29-1; clone size: .; D gene: .
CDR3 protein: CASSGFLAGELVGEQYF; CDR3 DNA: TGTGCCAGCAGCGGCTTCTTAGCGGGAGAATTGGTCGGAGAGCAGTACTTC; J gene: TRBJ2-7; V gene: TRBV28; clone size: .; D gene: TRBD2
CDR3 protein: CASSLGQGATNEKLFF; CDR3 DNA: TGCGCCAGCAGCTTGGGACAGGGCGCTACTAATGAAAAACTGTTTTTT; J gene: TRBJ1-4; V gene: TRBV5-1; clone size: .; D gene: TRBD1
CDR3 protein: CASSQGLGGGASGTDTQYF; CDR3 DNA: TGTGCCAGCAGCCAAGGATTGGGAGGGGGGGCTAGCGGGACAGATACGCAGTATTTT; J gene: TRBJ2-3; V gene: TRBV3-1/TRBV3-2; clone size: once; D gene: TRBD2